This paragraph reports one T cell receptor (beta chain). As yet, its antigen is unknown. These data are taken from a study of CD8 T cells in ankylosing spondylitis. Broader study findings: The authors reported significant enrichment of disease-linked clones in matched ankylosing spondylitis synovial fluid. Roughly 8 highly homologous variants made up a TCR beta motif, and this motif appeared characteristic of ankylosing spondylitis blood. With a CD8+ phenotype, disease-linked clones were relatively rare in peripheral blood.

Germline CDR1 is MGHRA and CDR2 is YSYEKL. V gave up 2 bases and J gave up 0 bases, with 5 bases separating them. CDR3 length: 13 amino acids. Generation of TCR beta libraries employed quantitative 5'-RACE incorporating molecular barcodes. In TCRdb, the 5' RACE reads were re-called with MiXCR into one record per CDR3 protein. In the table there are fewer than 450,000 distinct CDR3 sequences, over 15% of which are singletons. This receptor was taken from a male donor with ankylosing spondylitis. V and J are TRBV4-1 and TRBJ2-7; D call uncertain. The sample was blood, either unsorted or a sorted T cell fraction (not recorded which). CDR3 in DNA: TGCGCCAGCAGCCAATGGGACTCCTACGAGCAGTACTTC. Protein sequence: CASSQWDSYEQYF.